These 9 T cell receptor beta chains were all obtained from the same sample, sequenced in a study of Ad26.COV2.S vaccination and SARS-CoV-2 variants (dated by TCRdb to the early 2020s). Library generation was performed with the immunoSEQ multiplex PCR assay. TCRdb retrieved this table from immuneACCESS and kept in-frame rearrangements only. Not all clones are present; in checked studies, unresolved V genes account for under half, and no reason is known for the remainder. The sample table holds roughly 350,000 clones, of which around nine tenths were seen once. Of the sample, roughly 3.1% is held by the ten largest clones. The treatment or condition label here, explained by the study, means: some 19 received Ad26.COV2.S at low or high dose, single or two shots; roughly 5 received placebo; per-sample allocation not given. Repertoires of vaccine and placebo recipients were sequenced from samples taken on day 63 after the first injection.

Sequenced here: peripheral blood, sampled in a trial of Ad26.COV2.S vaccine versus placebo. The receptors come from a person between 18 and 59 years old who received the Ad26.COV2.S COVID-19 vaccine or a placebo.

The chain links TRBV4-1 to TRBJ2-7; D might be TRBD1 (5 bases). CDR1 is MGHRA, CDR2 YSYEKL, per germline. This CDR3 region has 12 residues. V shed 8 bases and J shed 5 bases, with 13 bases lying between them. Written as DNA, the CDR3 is TGCGCCAGCTGTGGATCGACAGACGAGCAGTACTTC. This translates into CASCGSTDEQYF.

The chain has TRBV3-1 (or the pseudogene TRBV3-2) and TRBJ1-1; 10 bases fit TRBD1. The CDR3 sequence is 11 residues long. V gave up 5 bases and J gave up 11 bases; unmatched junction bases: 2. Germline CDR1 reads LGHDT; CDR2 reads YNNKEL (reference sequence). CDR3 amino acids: CASSSGQGAFF. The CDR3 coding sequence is TGTGCCAGCAGCTCGGGACAGGGGGCTTTCTTT.

The CDR3 here is CASRQGLNTEAFF. The DNA for the CDR3 is TGTGCCAGCAGGCAGGGCCTAAACACTGAAGCTTTCTTT. The chain carries TRBV7-3 and TRBJ1-1; perhaps TRBD1 as D (5 bases). CDR3 size: 13 residues. V was trimmed by 6 bases and J by 2 bases, leaving 10 bases between them. The germline V gene encodes CDR1 SGHTA and CDR2 FQGTGA.

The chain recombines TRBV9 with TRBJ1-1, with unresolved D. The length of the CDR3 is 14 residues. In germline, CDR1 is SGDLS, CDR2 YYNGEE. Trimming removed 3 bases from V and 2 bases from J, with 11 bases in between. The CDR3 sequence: CASSEGGGNTEAFF. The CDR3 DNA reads TGTGCCAGCAGCGAGGGAGGCGGTAACACTGAAGCTTTCTTT.

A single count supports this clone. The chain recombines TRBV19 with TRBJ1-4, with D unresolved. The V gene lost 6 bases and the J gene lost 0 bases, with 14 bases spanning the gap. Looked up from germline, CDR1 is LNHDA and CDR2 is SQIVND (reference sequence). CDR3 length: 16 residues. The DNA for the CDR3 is TGTGCCAGTAGGAATACAGCAGTTGCAACTAATGAAAAACTGTTTTTT. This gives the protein CASRNTAVATNEKLFF.

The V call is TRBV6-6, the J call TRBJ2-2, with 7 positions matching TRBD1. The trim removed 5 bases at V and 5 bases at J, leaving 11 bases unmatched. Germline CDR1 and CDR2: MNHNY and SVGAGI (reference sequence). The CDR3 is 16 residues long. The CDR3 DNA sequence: TGTGCCAGCAGTCCGAGACAGGGTTGGGAGACCGGGGAGCTGTTTTTT. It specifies CASSPRQGWETGELFF.

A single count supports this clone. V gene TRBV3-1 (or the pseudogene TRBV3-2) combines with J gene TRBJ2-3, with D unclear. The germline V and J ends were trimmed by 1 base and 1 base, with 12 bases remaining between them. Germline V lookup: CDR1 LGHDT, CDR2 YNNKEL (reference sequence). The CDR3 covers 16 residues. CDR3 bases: TGTGCCAGCAGCCAAGCCCACGGTGACGGCACAGATACGCAGTATTTT. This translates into CASSQAHGDGTDTQYF.

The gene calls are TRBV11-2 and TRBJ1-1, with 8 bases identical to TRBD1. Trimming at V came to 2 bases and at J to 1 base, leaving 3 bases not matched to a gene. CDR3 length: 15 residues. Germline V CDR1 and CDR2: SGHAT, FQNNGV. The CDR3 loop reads CASSLRTGRNTEAFF. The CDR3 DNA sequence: TGTGCCAGCAGCTTAAGGACAGGGCGGAACACTGAAGCTTTCTTT.

CDR3 loop: CASSPGQAGSYGNQPQHF. CDR3 DNA: TGTGCCAGCAGCCCCGGGCAGGCCGGAAGCTACGGCAATCAGCCCCAGCATTTT. The chain has TRBV3-1 (or the pseudogene TRBV3-2) and TRBJ1-5; D is uncertain. Germline V gives CDR1 LGHDT, CDR2 YNNKEL (reference sequence). The V end was cut by 4 bases, the J end by 2 bases, with 21 bases between. The CDR3 is 18 residues long.